The T cell receptor (beta chain) under discussion was sequenced for a study of blood T cell repertoires in COVID-19. Researchers sorted participants into cohorts using their self-reported clinical history. The method was immunoSEQ multiplex PCR; TCRdb's version includes in-frame clones alone and lacks a portion of them. The sample records approximately 240,000 clones, approximately 90% being singletons. Germline V gene data show CDR1 as SGHNT and CDR2 as YENEEA. The junction had 4 bases not matched to a gene; V was cut back by 5 bases and J by 0 bases. The CDR3 is made up of 15 amino acids. Sequencing was carried out using PBMCs or T cells enriched from blood (not recorded which). This TCR derives from a woman younger than 35 in a cohort exposed to, infected with or recovered from COVID-19 (not recorded which). V gene TRBV11-3 combines with J gene TRBJ2-1; 7 bases match TRBD1. The CDR3, as DNA: TGTGCCAGCAGCCTCAGGGGGAGCTCCTACAATGAGCAGTTCTTC. Amino acids: CASSLRGSSYNEQFF.